This T cell receptor (beta chain) was retrieved from a study of blood T cells in healthy people across ages. Study results and limitations: Those diversity estimates obtained from one million T cells were thought to be underestimates.

Donor samples were obtained from healthy Caucasian individuals from Russia, aged about 6 to 95. Combining a sample-barcoded 5' primer with a J-beta primer mix, a second PCR ran for about 6 to 12 cycles. One entry per CDR3 protein results from TCRdb running MiXCR on the 5' RACE reads. In the table there are about 1.8 million distinct CDR3 sequences, around 50% of which are singletons. CDR3 length equals 16 residues. From germline, CDR1 is SGHTA and CDR2 FQGNSA. V lost 2 bases and J lost 4; bases outside the gene matches: 7. Comments on this clonotype: Its antigen is still unknown.

The specimen was blood. The TCR comes from a woman aged 40 to 50 in good health. The chain carries TRBV7-2 and TRBJ2-3; 9 nucleotides agree with TRBD1. CDR3 loop: CASSLTGGPSADTQYF. DNA of the CDR3: TGTGCCAGCAGCTTAACAGGGGGCCCTAGCGCAGATACGCAGTATTTT.